The 29 T cell receptor beta chains below were found in one sample sequenced in a study of human T cells and chemical hapten exposure. Indicated time point: patch test 2, 6 weeks after DPC sensitization. Documented treatment: therapeutic diphenylcyclopropenone sensitization with weekly scalp DPC. TCRdb re-called the RACE reads through MiXCR, storing one row per CDR3 protein. The table shows 65,000 to 100,000 distinct CDR3 sequences, with approximately 7% occurring only once. The sequencing here drew on whole blood, taken in connection with sensitization to the hapten diphenylcyclopropenone (DPC). The receptors stem from a woman aged 25 to 45 with alopecia areata. Some clones in this sample may be carry-over from other donors' samples.

In this sample, this clonotype turned up many times. This rearrangement joins TRBV20-1 to TRBJ2-4; 9 bases line up with TRBD2. The CDR3 consists of 17 residues. Germline lookup yields CDR1 DFQATT and CDR2 SNEGSKA (reference sequence). V trimming: 1 base; J trimming: 3 bases; junction bases outside the gene matches: 10. CDR3 nucleotides: TGCAGTGCTAGAGTTCGACTAGCGGCTAACTACAAAAACATTCAGTACTTC. Residues: CSARVRLAANYKNIQYF.

In this sample, this clonotype turned up a few times. The chain combines TRBV12-3 or TRBV12-4 with TRBJ1-4; TRBD1 matches at 8 bases. The J segment lost 7 bases and the V segment lost 6 bases, leaving 7 bases of the junction unmatched. The CDR3 has 14 amino acids. CDR3 sequence reads: CASSWTGFGEKLFF. The CDR3 DNA reads as TGTGCCAGCAGCTGGACAGGGTTCGGTGAAAAACTGTTTTTT.

This clonotype was found many times. The chain couples TRBV12-3 or TRBV12-4 to TRBJ1-5; 7 nucleotides align to TRBD1. V gave up 1 base and J gave up 5 bases; unmatched junction bases: 2. The CDR3 runs to 14 residues. CDR3 in DNA: TGTGCCAGCAGTTTAGGCAGGGGGGATCAGCCCCAGCATTTT. As protein: CASSLGRGDQPQHF.

This clonotype was counted only a few times. This chain joins TRBV13 and TRBJ1-1; D is unclear. This CDR3 is built from 18 residues. V dropped 5 bases and J dropped 6 bases, with 28 bases sitting between them. Germline CDR1 and CDR2: PRHDT and FYEKMQ (reference sequence). CDR3 nucleotide sequence: TGTGCCAGCAGCCCGCGTATTGGGGAGGGCGAGTCTAAGGCTGAAGCTTTCTTT. Amino acids: CASSPRIGEGESKAEAFF.

This clonotype appeared many times. V is TRBV29-1 and J is TRBJ1-1; no definite D call. The CDR3 loop spans 11 amino acids. Trimming took 8 bases from V and 4 from J, leaving 11 bases between them. CDR1 SQVTM and CDR2 ANQGSEA come from the germline V gene. The CDR3 sequence: CSIARGTEAFF. Here the CDR3 DNA reads TGCAGCATCGCCCGGGGCACTGAAGCTTTCTTT.

The table lists this clonotype with many counts. The rearrangement links TRBV12-5 to TRBJ1-1; 8 nucleotides match TRBD1. Trimming at V came to 1 base and at J to 7 bases, leaving 11 bases not matched to a gene. The CDR3 spans 16 residues. CDR1 LGHNT and CDR2 FRNRAP come from the germline V gene. DNA for the CDR3: TGTGCTAGTGGTTTGGACGCCGGACAGGGAACGGATGAAGCTTTCTTT. Its protein product is CASGLDAGQGTDEAFF. The full variable domain, its missing parts supplied by reference TRBV12-5 and TRBJ1-1, is DARVTQTPRHKVTEMGQEVTMRCQPILGHNTVFWYRQTMMQGLELLAYFRNRAPLDDSGMPKDRFSAEMPDATLATLKIQPSEPRDSAVYFCASGLDAGQGTDEAFFGQGTRLTVV.

This clonotype was seen many times. CDR3 nucleotides: TGTGCCAGCAGTTTAAAGGGGGCGGGTGGCTACACCTTC. Its translation: CASSLKGAGGYTF. The chain employs TRBV12-3 or TRBV12-4 and TRBJ1-2; 7 nucleotides match TRBD1. This CDR3 comprises 13 residues. J was trimmed by 7 bases and V by 2 bases; bases with no gene match: 4.

V gene TRBV18 combines with J gene TRBJ1-1, with no clear D. V lost 2 bases, J lost 5 bases, and 9 bases lay in between. Looked up from germline, CDR1 is KGHSH and CDR2 is LQKENI. This CDR3 is 13 amino acids long. CDR3 nucleotides: TGTGCCAGCTCACCAATCGGCGGGACTGAAGCTTTCTTT. Protein product: CASSPIGGTEAFF. Variable domain in full (rest from reference TRBV18 and TRBJ1-1): NAGVMQNPRHLVRRRGQEARLRCSPMKGHSHVYWYRQLPEEGLKFMVYLQKENIIDESGMPKERFSAEFPKEGPSILRIQQVVRGDSAAYFCASSPIGGTEAFFGQGTRLTVV.

This clonotype was counted ten times or more. The chain carries TRBV7-2 and TRBJ2-5; 9 bases are a match to TRBD2. The V segment lost 5 bases and the J segment 7 bases; nucleotides outside the gene matches: 14. This CDR3 is 16 amino acids long. Germline CDR1 is SGHTA and CDR2 is FQGNSA. DNA for the CDR3: TGTGCCAGCAGCCAGACGGCTAGCGGGGTCTGGGGGACCCAGTACTTC. Its translation: CASSQTASGVWGTQYF.

This chain links TRBV19 with TRBJ1-1; a possible D gene is TRBD1 (5 bases). V was cut by 3 bases and J by 5 bases, with 16 bases left in between. This CDR3 has 15 amino acids. CDR1 is LNHDA and CDR2 is SQIVND in the germline V gene (reference sequence). The CDR3 DNA is TGTGCCAGTAGTATCGCCGGGGGGGGAGAAACTGAAGCTTTCTTT. Residues: CASSIAGGGETEAFF.

The chain has TRBV5-5 and TRBJ1-1; possibly TRBD1 for D (5 bases). This CDR3 has 13 amino acids. Between the trimmed V and J ends, which lost 1 base and 4 bases, there was a span of 8 bases. CDR1 and CDR2 (germline): SGHKS, YYEKEE (reference sequence). The CDR3, as DNA: TGTGCCAGCAGCTTGCAGGGCCCCACTGAAGCTTTCTTT. This codes for CASSLQGPTEAFF.

V usage is TRBV15 and J usage is TRBJ1-4; D uncertain. The CDR3 is 15 residues long. V gave up 3 bases and J gave up 10 bases, with 18 bases separating them. Germline V gives CDR1 LNHNV, CDR2 YYDKDF (reference sequence). The DNA of the CDR3 is TGTGCCACCAGCAGCCCCGGGCCGAATTTTATAAAACTGTTTTTT. Translation gives CATSSPGPNFIKLFF.

This clonotype occurred many times. The rearrangement links TRBV12-3 or TRBV12-4 to TRBJ2-5; D gene ambiguous. V was shortened by 1 base and J by 7 bases, with 13 bases between the two germline ends. The CDR3 runs to 14 residues. CDR3 protein: CASSLEGQAGTQYF. For the CDR3, the DNA is TGTGCCAGCAGTTTAGAGGGCCAAGCCGGGACCCAGTACTTC.

A note on this clonotype: A read error is possible here, since a much larger clone lies one base away. This chain joins TRBV2 and TRBJ1-5, with 9 bases lining up with TRBD1. V shed 5 bases, J shed 3 bases, and the junction held 8 bases outside the gene matches. The CDR3 extends over 16 amino acids. CDR1 and CDR2 (germline): SNHLY, FYNNEI. The CDR3 DNA sequence: TGTGCCAGCAGTCCCCGGACAGGGGCCAACAATCAGCCCCAGCATTTT. It is translated as CASSPRTGANNQPQHF.

The table lists this clonotype with a few counts. The rearrangement links TRBV4-1 to TRBJ2-7, with D tentatively TRBD1 (6 bases). This CDR3 is 16 amino acids long. Trimming stripped 0 bases from V and 3 bases from J, with 15 bases between. CDR1 MGHRA and CDR2 YSYEKL come from the germline V gene. The CDR3 protein is CASSQESGTQIYEQYF. In DNA form, the CDR3 reads TGCGCCAGCAGCCAAGAGTCGGGGACACAAATCTACGAGCAGTACTTC.

This clonotype was observed at least ten times. This chain links TRBV7-6 with TRBJ2-1; D gene uncertain. The CDR3 covers 16 residues. CDR1 and CDR2 (germline): SGHVS, FNYEAQ. Trimming left V 5 bases short and J 0 bases short, with 14 bases between. CDR3 in DNA: TGTGCCAGCAGCAGTCACCCACCAAGCTCCTACAATGAGCAGTTCTTC. Its translation: CASSSHPPSSYNEQFF.

This clonotype has more than one count but fewer than ten. The chain couples TRBV12-3 or TRBV12-4 to TRBJ2-3, with D perhaps matching TRBD1 (6 bases). This CDR3 is 16 amino acids long. The germline V and J ends were trimmed by 5 bases and 3 bases, with 18 bases remaining between them. CDR3 nucleotide sequence: TGTGCCAGCAGTAAGATCACAGGGAGTGGGACAGATACGCAGTATTTT. This sequence encodes CASSKITGSGTDTQYF.

The rearrangement links TRBV12-3 or TRBV12-4 to TRBJ1-1; the D gene is possibly TRBD1 (6 bases). V was shortened by 2 bases and J by 10 bases, with 14 bases between the two germline ends. The CDR3 has 13 amino acids. CDR3 bases: TGTGCCAGCAGTTTATTTGTTGGGGGCCGAGCTTTCTTT. Residues: CASSLFVGGRAFF.

This clonotype was observed a few times. The V gene is TRBV7-6, the J gene TRBJ2-7; 9 bases map to TRBD1. Germline V gives CDR1 SGHVS, CDR2 FNYEAQ. The CDR3 is made up of 16 amino acids. The trim removed 3 bases at V and 5 bases at J, leaving 11 bases unmatched. This chain's CDR3 is CASSFTPGQGGNEQYF. The CDR3 region has the DNA TGTGCCAGCAGCTTCACGCCGGGACAGGGTGGAAACGAGCAGTACTTC.

This clonotype has at least ten counts. V gene TRBV6-5 combines with J gene TRBJ2-1; no clear D gene. The V end lost 6 bases, the J end lost 4 bases, and 16 bases lay between the germline ends. Germline values: CDR1 MNHEY, CDR2 SVGAGI. This CDR3 region has 15 residues. The CDR3 sequence is CASRRIFGPYNEQFF. The CDR3 region has the DNA TGTGCCAGCAGACGAATATTCGGACCTTACAATGAGCAGTTCTTC.

This clonotype was picked up many times. The chain has TRBV27 and TRBJ2-5; maybe TRBD2 (6 bases). V was cut by 6 bases and J by 2 bases, with 10 bases left in between. This CDR3 spans 13 amino acids. Germline V CDR1 and CDR2: MNHEY, SMNVEV (reference sequence). The CDR3 region is CASRRLGQETQYF. The CDR3 DNA follows: TGTGCCAGCAGGCGACTAGGACAAGAGACCCAGTACTTC.

The chain carries TRBV6-5 and TRBJ1-6, with TRBD1 as a possible D gene (5 bases). Trimming stripped 5 bases from V and 7 bases from J, with 27 bases between. The CDR3 spans 19 residues. Germline lookup yields CDR1 MNHEY and CDR2 SVGAGI. CDR3 sequence (DNA): TGTGCCAGCAGTCTGCTGGTGGGGGGTCGTACCATGGGGAATTCACCCCTCCACTTT. This encodes CASSLLVGGRTMGNSPLHF.

The table lists this clonotype with a few counts. This sequence joins TRBV29-1 and TRBJ2-7; D gene uncertain. The CDR3 covers 13 residues. Germline V gene sequence: CDR1 SQVTM, CDR2 ANQGSEA. The V end was cut by 4 bases, the J end by 0 bases, with 10 bases between. The CDR3 coding sequence is TGCAGCGTTGCTTCGAGGAGCTCCTACGAGCAGTACTTC. Its protein is CSVASRSSYEQYF.

This clonotype came up a few times. J is TRBJ1-4 and V is TRBV14; TRBD1 matches at 8 bases. V shed 4 bases, J shed 8 bases, and the junction held 3 bases outside the gene matches. Germline values: CDR1 SGHDN, CDR2 FVKESK. This CDR3 spans 13 amino acids. CDR3 sequence reads: CASSPRGREKLFF. The CDR3 coding sequence is TGTGCCAGCAGCCCCAGGGGGCGAGAAAAACTGTTTTTT.

This clonotype occurred many times. The chain combines TRBV20-1 with TRBJ2-3; 9 bases match TRBD1. This CDR3 contains 15 residues. In germline, CDR1 is DFQATT, CDR2 SNEGSKA (reference sequence). J lost 1 base, V lost 6 bases, and 8 bases had no gene match. For the CDR3, the DNA is TGCAGTGCCAGAACAGGGGGCCCGGGCACAGATACGCAGTATTTT. Protein product: CSARTGGPGTDTQYF.

The table lists this clonotype with many counts. The chain uses TRBV20-1 and TRBJ2-7; no definite D call. Germline V gene sequence: CDR1 DFQATT, CDR2 SNEGSKA (reference sequence). The CDR3 is 15 amino acids. Trimming took 3 bases from V and 0 from J, leaving 15 bases between them. CDR3 bases: TGCAGTGCTAGGGCCCGCCGCTGGGGCTCCTACGAGCAGTACTTC. It is translated as CSARARRWGSYEQYF.

About this clonotype: A much bigger clone sits one base away, suggesting this may be a read error. The chain is built from TRBV3-1 and TRBJ2-6; possible D gene TRBD2, 6 bases. Per germline, CDR1 LGHDT and CDR2 YNNKEL (reference sequence). The V and J ends lost 4 bases and 0 bases respectively, with 10 bases between them. This CDR3 is built from 16 residues. The CDR3 DNA follows: TGTGCCAGCAGCCCTGTCGGGGGCTCTGGGGCCAACGTCCTGACTTTC. As protein: CASSPVGGSGANVLTF.

This clonotype was observed at least ten times. The genes are TRBV12-3 or TRBV12-4 and TRBJ2-7; 7 nucleotides agree with TRBD2. There are 14 residues in the CDR3. Trimming removed 3 bases from V and 5 bases from J; junction bases left unmatched: 7. The CDR3 sequence: CASSFKVGGDEQYF. In DNA form, the CDR3 reads TGTGCCAGCAGTTTTAAGGTGGGAGGGGACGAGCAGTACTTC.

Comment on this clonotype: An end of the junction differs from the germline gene, which may be a read error. V is TRBV29-1 and J is TRBJ2-6; TRBD1 is a possible D gene (6 bases). CDR1 is SQVTM and CDR2 is ANQGSEA in the germline V gene. This CDR3 comprises 18 residues. CDR3 loop: CGVEDRGRGLSGANVLTF. The CDR3 DNA is TGCGGCGTTGAAGATCGGGGCAGGGGCCTCTCTGGGGCCAACGTCCTGACTTTC.